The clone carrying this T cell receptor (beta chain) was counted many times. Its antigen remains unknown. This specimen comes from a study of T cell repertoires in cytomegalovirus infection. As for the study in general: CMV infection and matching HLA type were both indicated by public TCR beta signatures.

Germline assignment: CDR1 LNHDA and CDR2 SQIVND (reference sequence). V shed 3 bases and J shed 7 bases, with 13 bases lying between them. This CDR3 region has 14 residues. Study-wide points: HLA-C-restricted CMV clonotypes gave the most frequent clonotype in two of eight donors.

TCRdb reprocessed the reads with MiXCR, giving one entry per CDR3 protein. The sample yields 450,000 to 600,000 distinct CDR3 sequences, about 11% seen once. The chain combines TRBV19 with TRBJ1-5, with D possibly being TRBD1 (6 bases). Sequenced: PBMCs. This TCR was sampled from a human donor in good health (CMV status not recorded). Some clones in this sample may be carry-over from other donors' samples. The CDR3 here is CASSMLQGGQPQHF. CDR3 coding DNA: TGTGCCAGTAGTATGTTACAAGGGGGACAGCCCCAGCATTTT. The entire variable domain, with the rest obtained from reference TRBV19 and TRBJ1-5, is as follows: DGGITQSPKYLFRKEGQNVTLSCEQNLNHDAMYWYRQDPGQGLRLIYYSQIVNDFQKGDIAEGYSVSREKKESFPLTVTSAQKNPTAFYLCASSMLQGGQPQHFGDGTRLSIL.